These T cell receptor beta chains were read from a single sample in a study of T cell changes during pregnancy in multiple sclerosis. The assay was immunoSEQ multiplex PCR, and TCRdb's table has in-frame clones only and misses some. The table shows tens of thousands of clones, with approximately 93% occurring only once. Sequenced material: peripheral blood, taken after pregnancy. These receptor sequences come from a female donor with multiple sclerosis, enrolled in a pregnancy study. Both conserved end residues are part of each CDR3. The D gene is left open where the match is weak.

j_call: TRBJ2-7
d_call: -
v_call: TRBV15
cdr3_aa: CATSRDPNGFGEQYF

j_call: TRBJ2-2
d_call: TRBD1
v_call: TRBV6-4
cdr3_aa: CASSALDRGRGGELFF

j_call: TRBJ1-2
d_call: TRBD1
v_call: TRBV7-2
cdr3_aa: CASSSYRGQSYGYTF

j_call: TRBJ2-6
d_call: -
v_call: TRBV18
cdr3_aa: CASSPGTGQSGANVLTF

j_call: TRBJ2-1
d_call: TRBD2
v_call: TRBV5-1
cdr3_aa: CASIPGTSVYNEQFF

j_call: TRBJ1-2
d_call: -
v_call: TRBV28
cdr3_aa: CASRLTALYGYTF

j_call: TRBJ2-1
d_call: TRBD2
v_call: TRBV6-6
cdr3_aa: CASSYFLAGLAEQFF

j_call: TRBJ2-7
d_call: TRBD1
v_call: TRBV6-6
cdr3_aa: CASSYVTGGNRYEQYF

j_call: TRBJ2-1
d_call: -
v_call: TRBV5-1
cdr3_aa: CASSLAGDYEQFF

j_call: TRBJ2-2
d_call: TRBD2
v_call: TRBV9
cdr3_aa: CASSVDQPGGPAGELFF

j_call: TRBJ2-3
d_call: -
v_call: TRBV7-2
cdr3_aa: CASSLVPRGTDTQYF

j_call: TRBJ1-3
d_call: -
v_call: TRBV27
cdr3_aa: CASSLIGGSGNTIYF

j_call: TRBJ2-1
d_call: -
v_call: TRBV7-9
cdr3_aa: CASRMGRGGLDLDEQFF

j_call: TRBJ2-1
d_call: TRBD2
v_call: TRBV11-3
cdr3_aa: CASSLAGTTNYNEQFF

j_call: TRBJ2-2
d_call: -
v_call: TRBV18
cdr3_aa: CASTGPHRQNTGELFF

j_call: TRBJ1-5
d_call: TRBD1
v_call: TRBV18
cdr3_aa: CASSWDSVYSNQPQHF

j_call: TRBJ2-5
d_call: TRBD2
v_call: TRBV27
cdr3_aa: CASSLSFTSGRRTQYF

j_call: TRBJ2-3
d_call: -
v_call: TRBV9
cdr3_aa: CASSMNRDTSITDTQYF

j_call: TRBJ2-7
d_call: TRBD1
v_call: TRBV19
cdr3_aa: CASSLTGGSGYEQYF

j_call: TRBJ2-1
d_call: TRBD2
v_call: TRBV7-9
cdr3_aa: CASSNLGGVSSYNEQFF

j_call: TRBJ1-2
d_call: TRBD1
v_call: TRBV2
cdr3_aa: CASSQGVEYGYTF

j_call: TRBJ2-1
d_call: TRBD2
v_call: TRBV27
cdr3_aa: CASSLPRLAGIYNEQFF

j_call: TRBJ1-5
d_call: TRBD1
v_call: TRBV7-8
cdr3_aa: CASSPRRQGGNQPQHF

j_call: TRBJ2-5
d_call: TRBD2
v_call: TRBV5-4
cdr3_aa: CASSGGPSGRDQETQYF

j_call: TRBJ2-1
d_call: -
v_call: TRBV7-3
cdr3_aa: CASSLSSGMGAYNEQFF

j_call: TRBJ1-1
d_call: -
v_call: TRBV19
cdr3_aa: CASSIRGGEAFF

j_call: TRBJ1-1
d_call: -
v_call: TRBV7-9
cdr3_aa: CASSPGQPPFEAFF

j_call: TRBJ2-3
d_call: -
v_call: TRBV10-3
cdr3_aa: CAISAERTSTDTQYF

j_call: TRBJ2-7
d_call: -
v_call: TRBV7-2
cdr3_aa: CASNLTWTVHEQYF

j_call: TRBJ1-5
d_call: -
v_call: TRBV28
cdr3_aa: CASSKKGVRNSNQPQHF

j_call: TRBJ2-3
d_call: -
v_call: TRBV7-2
cdr3_aa: CASSLRSSPISTDTQYF

j_call: TRBJ1-1
d_call: TRBD1
v_call: TRBV19
cdr3_aa: CASSKGQGGSMNTEAFF

j_call: TRBJ1-3
d_call: TRBD1
v_call: TRBV7-8
cdr3_aa: CASSTRGTGAGNTIYF

j_call: TRBJ2-7
d_call: TRBD2
v_call: TRBV19
cdr3_aa: CASSISFGGTSGYEQYF

j_call: TRBJ2-2
d_call: TRBD2
v_call: TRBV5-4
cdr3_aa: CASSSLAGNTGELFF

j_call: TRBJ1-5
d_call: -
v_call: TRBV21-1
cdr3_aa: CASSKVRCGSNQPQHF

j_call: TRBJ2-6
d_call: TRBD1
v_call: TRBV15
cdr3_aa: CATSKSDRAGANVLTF

j_call: TRBJ2-7
d_call: -
v_call: TRBV7-9
cdr3_aa: CASSPSGTFEQYF

j_call: TRBJ2-3
d_call: TRBD2
v_call: TRBV27
cdr3_aa: CASKTSGRVGTDTQYF

j_call: TRBJ2-6
d_call: -
v_call: TRBV5-6
cdr3_aa: CASSLWGAGANVLTF

j_call: TRBJ2-1
d_call: TRBD2
v_call: TRBV7-6
cdr3_aa: CASSLGLAGELSYNEQFF

j_call: TRBJ2-7
d_call: -
v_call: TRBV7-2
cdr3_aa: CASSPTPIGYEQYF

j_call: TRBJ2-6
d_call: -
v_call: TRBV4-2
cdr3_aa: CASSPRSPGSGANVLTF

j_call: TRBJ2-7
d_call: TRBD2
v_call: TRBV27
cdr3_aa: CASRAGGTIYEQYF

j_call: TRBJ2-7
d_call: -
v_call: TRBV13
cdr3_aa: CASSLGAVGVAYEQYF

j_call: TRBJ1-4
d_call: -
v_call: TRBV6-5
cdr3_aa: CASSYSIQGSEKLFF

j_call: TRBJ1-2
d_call: -
v_call: TRBV7-3
cdr3_aa: CASSLLERGYTF

j_call: TRBJ2-1
d_call: -
v_call: TRBV19
cdr3_aa: CASSIWGGNPSYNEQFF